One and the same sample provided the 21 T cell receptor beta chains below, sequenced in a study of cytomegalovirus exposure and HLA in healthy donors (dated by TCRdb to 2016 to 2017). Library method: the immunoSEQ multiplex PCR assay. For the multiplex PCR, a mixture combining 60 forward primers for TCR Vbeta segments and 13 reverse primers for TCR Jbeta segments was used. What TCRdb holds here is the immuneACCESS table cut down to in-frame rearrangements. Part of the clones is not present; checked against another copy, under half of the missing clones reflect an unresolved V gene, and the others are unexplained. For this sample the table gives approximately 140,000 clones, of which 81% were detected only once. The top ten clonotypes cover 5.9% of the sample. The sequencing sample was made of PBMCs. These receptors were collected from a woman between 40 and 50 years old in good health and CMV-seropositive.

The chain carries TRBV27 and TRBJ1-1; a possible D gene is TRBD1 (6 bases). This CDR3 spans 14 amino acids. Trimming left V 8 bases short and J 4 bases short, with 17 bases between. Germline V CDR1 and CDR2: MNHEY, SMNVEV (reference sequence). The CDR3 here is CASSNHIGGTEAFF. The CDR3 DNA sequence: TGTGCCAGCTCGAATCACATAGGGGGCACTGAAGCTTTCTTT.

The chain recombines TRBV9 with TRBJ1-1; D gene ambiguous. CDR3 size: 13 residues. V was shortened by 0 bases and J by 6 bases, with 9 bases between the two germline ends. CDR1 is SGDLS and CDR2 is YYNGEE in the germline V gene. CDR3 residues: CASSVATDAEAFF. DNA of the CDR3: TGTGCCAGCAGCGTAGCGACTGACGCTGAAGCTTTCTTT.

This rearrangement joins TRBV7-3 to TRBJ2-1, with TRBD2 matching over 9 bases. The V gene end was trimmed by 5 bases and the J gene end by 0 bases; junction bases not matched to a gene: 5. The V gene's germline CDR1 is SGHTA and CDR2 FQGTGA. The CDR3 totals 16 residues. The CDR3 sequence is CASSPYSGSSYNEQFF. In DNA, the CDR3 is TGTGCCAGCAGCCCCTATAGCGGGAGCTCCTACAATGAGCAGTTCTTC.

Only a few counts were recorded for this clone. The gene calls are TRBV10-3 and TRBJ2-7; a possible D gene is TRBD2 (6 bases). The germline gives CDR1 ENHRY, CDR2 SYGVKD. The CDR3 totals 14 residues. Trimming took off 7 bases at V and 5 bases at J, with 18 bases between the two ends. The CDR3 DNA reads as TGTGCCATCAATCGCGGGAAGGGCGAGGACGAGCAGTACTTC. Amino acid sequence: CAINRGKGEDEQYF.

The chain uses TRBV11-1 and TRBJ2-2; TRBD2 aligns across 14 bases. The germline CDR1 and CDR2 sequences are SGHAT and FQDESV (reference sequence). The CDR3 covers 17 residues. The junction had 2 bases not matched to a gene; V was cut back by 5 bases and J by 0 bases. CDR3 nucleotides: TGTGCCAGCAGCAGGACTAGCGGGGGGACGAACACCGGGGAGCTGTTTTTT. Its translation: CASSRTSGGTNTGELFF.

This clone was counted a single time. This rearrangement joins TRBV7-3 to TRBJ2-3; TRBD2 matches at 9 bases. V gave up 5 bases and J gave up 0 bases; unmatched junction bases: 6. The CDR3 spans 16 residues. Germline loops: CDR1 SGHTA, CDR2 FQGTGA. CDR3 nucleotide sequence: TGTGCCAGCAGCGCTCTAGCGGGAACTAGCACAGATACGCAGTATTTT. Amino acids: CASSALAGTSTDTQYF.

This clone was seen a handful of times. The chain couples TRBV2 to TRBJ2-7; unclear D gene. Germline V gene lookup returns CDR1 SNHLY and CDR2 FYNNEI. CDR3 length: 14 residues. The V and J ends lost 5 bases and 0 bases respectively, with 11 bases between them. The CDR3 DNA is TGTGCCAGCAGTCTTGACACTTACTCCTACGAGCAGTACTTC. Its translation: CASSLDTYSYEQYF.

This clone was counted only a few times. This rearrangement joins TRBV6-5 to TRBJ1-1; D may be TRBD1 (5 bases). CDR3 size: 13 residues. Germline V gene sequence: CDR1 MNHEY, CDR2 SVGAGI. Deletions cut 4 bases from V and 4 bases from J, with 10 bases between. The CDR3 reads CASSFSGGTEAFF. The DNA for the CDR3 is TGTGCCAGCAGTTTTTCCGGGGGCACTGAAGCTTTCTTT.

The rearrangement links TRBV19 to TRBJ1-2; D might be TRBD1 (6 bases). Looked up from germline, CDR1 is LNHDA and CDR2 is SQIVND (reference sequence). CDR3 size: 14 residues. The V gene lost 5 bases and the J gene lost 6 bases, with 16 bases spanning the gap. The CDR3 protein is CASSGQFADNGYTF. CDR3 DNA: TGTGCCAGTAGTGGACAGTTCGCCGACAATGGCTACACCTTC.

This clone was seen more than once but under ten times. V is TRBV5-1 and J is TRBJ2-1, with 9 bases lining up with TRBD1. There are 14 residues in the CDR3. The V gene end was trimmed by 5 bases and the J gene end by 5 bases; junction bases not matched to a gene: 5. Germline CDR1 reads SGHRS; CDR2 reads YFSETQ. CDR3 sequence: CASSRDRVNNEQFF. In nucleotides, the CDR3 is TGCGCCAGCAGTCGGGACAGGGTCAACAATGAGCAGTTCTTC.

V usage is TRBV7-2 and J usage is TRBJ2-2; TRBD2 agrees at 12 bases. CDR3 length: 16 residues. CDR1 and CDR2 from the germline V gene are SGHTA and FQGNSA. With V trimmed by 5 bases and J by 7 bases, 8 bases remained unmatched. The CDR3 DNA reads TGTGCCAGCAGCACCGCTAGCGGGGGGGCGGTCGGGGAGCTGTTTTTT. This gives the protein CASSTASGGAVGELFF.

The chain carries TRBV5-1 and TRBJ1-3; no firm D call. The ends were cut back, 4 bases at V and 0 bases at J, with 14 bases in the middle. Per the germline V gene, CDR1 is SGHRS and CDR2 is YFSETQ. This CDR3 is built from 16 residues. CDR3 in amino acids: CASSNNAGTSGNTIYF. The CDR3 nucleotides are TGCGCCAGCAGCAATAACGCAGGAACCTCTGGAAACACCATATATTTT.

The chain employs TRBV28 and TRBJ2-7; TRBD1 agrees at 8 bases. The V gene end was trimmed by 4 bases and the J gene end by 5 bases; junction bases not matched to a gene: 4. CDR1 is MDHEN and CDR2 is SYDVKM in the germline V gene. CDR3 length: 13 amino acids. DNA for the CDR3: TGTGCCAGCAGTTCCGGACAGGGTGACGAGCAGTACTTC. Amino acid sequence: CASSSGQGDEQYF. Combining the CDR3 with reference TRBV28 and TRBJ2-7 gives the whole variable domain DVKVTQSSRYLVKRTGEKVFLECVQDMDHENMFWYRQDPGLGLRLIYFSYDVKMKEKGDIPEGYSVSREKKERFSLILESASTNQTSMYLCASSSGQGDEQYFGPGTRLTVT.

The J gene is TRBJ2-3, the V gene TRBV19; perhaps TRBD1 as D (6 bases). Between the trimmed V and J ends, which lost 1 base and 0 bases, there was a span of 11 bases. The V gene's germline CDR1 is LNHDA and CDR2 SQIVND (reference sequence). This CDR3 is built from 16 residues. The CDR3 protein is CASSIVAQGSTDTQYF. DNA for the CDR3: TGTGCCAGTAGTATAGTAGCACAGGGCAGCACAGATACGCAGTATTTT.

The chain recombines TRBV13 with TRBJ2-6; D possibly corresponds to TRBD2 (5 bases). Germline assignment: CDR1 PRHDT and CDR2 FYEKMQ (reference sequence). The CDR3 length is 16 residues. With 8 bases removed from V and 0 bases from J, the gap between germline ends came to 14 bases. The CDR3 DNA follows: TGTGCCAGCGGGGAAACGGGATTCTCTGGGGCCAACGTCCTGACTTTC. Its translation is CASGETGFSGANVLTF. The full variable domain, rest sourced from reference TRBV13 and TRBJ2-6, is AAGVIQSPRHLIKEKRETATLKCYPIPRHDTVYWYQQGPGQDPQFLISFYEKMQSDKGSIPDRFSAQQFSDYHSELNMSSLELGDSALYFCASGETGFSGANVLTFGAGSRLTVL.

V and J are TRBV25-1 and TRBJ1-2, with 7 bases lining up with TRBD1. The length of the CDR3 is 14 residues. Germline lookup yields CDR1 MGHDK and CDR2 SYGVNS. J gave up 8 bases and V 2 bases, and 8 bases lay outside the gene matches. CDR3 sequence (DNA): TGTGCCAGCAGTGAAGGGATAGGGGGCCGGGGCTACACCTTC. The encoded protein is CASSEGIGGRGYTF.

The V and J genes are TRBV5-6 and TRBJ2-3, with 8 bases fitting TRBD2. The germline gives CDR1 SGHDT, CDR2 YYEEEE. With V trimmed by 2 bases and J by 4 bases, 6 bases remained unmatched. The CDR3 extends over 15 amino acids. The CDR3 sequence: CASSFTGRAPDTQYF. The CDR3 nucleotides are TGTGCCAGCAGCTTTACCGGGAGGGCGCCAGATACGCAGTATTTT.

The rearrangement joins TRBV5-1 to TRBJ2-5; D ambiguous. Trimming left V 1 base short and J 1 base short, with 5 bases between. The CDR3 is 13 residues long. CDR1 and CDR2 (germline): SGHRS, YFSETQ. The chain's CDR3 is CASSLLSQETQYF. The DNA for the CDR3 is TGCGCCAGCAGCTTGCTGAGCCAAGAGACCCAGTACTTC.

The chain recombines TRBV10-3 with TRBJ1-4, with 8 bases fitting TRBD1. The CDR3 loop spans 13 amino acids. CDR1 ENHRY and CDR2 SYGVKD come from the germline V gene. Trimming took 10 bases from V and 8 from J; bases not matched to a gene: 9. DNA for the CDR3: TGTGCCACATCACAGGGGGAGGTAGAAAAACTGTTTTTT. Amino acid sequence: CATSQGEVEKLFF.

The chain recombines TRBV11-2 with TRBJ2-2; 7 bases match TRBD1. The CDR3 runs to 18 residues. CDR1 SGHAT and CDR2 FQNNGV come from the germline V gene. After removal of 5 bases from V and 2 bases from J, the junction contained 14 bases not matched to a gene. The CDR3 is CASSARSQQGSNTGELFF. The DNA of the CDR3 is TGTGCCAGCAGCGCCCGCTCGCAACAGGGGTCAAACACCGGGGAGCTGTTTTTT.

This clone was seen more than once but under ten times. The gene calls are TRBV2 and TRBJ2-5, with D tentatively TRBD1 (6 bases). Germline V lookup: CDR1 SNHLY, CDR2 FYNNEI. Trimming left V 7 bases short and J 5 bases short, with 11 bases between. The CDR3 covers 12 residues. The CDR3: CASNRVKETQYF. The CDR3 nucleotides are TGTGCCAGCAACAGGGTAAAGGAGACCCAGTACTTC.